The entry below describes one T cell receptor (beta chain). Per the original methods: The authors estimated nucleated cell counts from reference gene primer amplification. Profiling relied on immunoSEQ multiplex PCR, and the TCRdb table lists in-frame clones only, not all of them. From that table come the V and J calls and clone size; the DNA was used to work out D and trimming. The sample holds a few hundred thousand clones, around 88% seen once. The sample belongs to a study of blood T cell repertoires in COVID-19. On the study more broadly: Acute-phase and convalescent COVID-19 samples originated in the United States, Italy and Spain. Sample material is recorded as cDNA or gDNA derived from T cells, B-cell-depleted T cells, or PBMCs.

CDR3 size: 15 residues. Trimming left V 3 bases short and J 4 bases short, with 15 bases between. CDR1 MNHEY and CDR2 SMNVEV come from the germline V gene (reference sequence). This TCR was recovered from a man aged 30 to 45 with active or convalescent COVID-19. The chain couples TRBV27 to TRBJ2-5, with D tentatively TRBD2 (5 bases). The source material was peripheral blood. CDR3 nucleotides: TGTGCCAGCAGTTTGGCCCGGGGTTCTTCAGAGACCCAGTACTTC. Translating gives CASSLARGSSETQYF.